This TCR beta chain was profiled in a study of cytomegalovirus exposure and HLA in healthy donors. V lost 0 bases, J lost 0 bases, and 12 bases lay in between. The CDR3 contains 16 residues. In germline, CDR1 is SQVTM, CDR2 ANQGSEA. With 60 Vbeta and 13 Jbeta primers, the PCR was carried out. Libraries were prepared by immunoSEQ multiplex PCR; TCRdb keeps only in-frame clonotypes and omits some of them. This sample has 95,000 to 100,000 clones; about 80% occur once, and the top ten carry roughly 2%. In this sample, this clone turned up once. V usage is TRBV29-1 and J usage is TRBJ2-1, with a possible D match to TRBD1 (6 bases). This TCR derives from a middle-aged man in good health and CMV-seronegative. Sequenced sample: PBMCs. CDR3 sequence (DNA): TGCAGCGTTGAAGAAGGGCAGGGGAGCTCCTACAATGAGCAGTTCTTC. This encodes CSVEEGQGSSYNEQFF.